The following is a T cell receptor beta chain sequence with its context. This CDR3 has 14 amino acids. Germline V gene lookup returns CDR1 LNHNV and CDR2 YYDKDF (reference sequence). The sample is drawn from a study of blood T cells in healthy people across ages. Together with a sample-barcoded 5' primer, a J-beta primer mix was included in a second PCR lasting about 6 to 11 cycles. MiXCR, run by TCRdb on the 5' RACE reads, gives a single entry per CDR3 protein. The sample has about a million distinct CDR3 sequences, roughly half seen once. The sequenced material came from blood. This clonotype was sampled from a woman aged 60 to 75 in good health. The V gene is TRBV15, the J gene TRBJ2-4; D is perhaps TRBD2 (6 bases). The DNA end is a closer match to TRBJ2-7, so the J assignment may be wrong. CDR3 bases: TGTGCCACCAGCGTGCGGGGTACGTACTACGAGCAGTACTTC. It specifies CATSVRGTYYEQYF.